This T cell receptor beta chain was profiled in a study of blood T cell repertoires in COVID-19. Study background: Both acute and convalescent COVID-19 samples were obtained from the United States, Italy and Spain. PBMCs, B-cell-depleted T cells, or T cells were the source of the cDNA or gDNA that made up the material.

Per germline, CDR1 SNHLY and CDR2 FYNNEI. Trimming pared 4 bases from V and 4 bases from J, leaving 7 bases between. The CDR3 is 12 residues long. Method: immunoSEQ multiplex PCR; TCRdb's copy keeps in-frame clones and lacks some. The sample holds around 340,000 clones; about 92% are singletons and the top ten take over 3.5%. The sequencing input was peripheral blood. This TCR came from a woman between 55 and 75 years old with COVID-19, enrolled during active disease. V and J are TRBV2 and TRBJ1-2; D gene ambiguous. The CDR3 is CASSVGSYGYTF. CDR3 DNA: TGTGCCAGCAGTGTTGGGAGCTATGGCTACACCTTC.